One TCR beta chain is described in this entry. Antigen unknown. This may stem from a read error, because a much larger clone lies one nucleotide away. Arm-PCR of CDR3 regions with iRepertoire HTBI primers generated TCR beta libraries. MiXCR, run by TCRdb on the multiplex PCR reads, gives a single entry per CDR3 protein. The sample has 500,000 or so distinct CDR3 sequences, about 16% seen once. The data derive from a study of regulatory T cells in long-lasting Graves disease. Study-level points and caveats: The study found TRBV28, TRBJ1-2 and TRBJ2-5 favored in persistent disease. Lower TCR diversity characterized persistent Graves' patients relative to newly diagnosed patients.

Specified time point: newly diagnosed GD, antithyroid drugs for less than 3 months. Extracted PBMC RNA gave rise to the TCR library. The CDR3 is 14 residues long. From germline, CDR1 is SNHLY and CDR2 FYNNEI. These records were also assigned to another study, of T cells in Graves' hyperthyroidism and ophthalmopathy.

Here the sequenced sample was peripheral blood mononuclear cells (PBMCs), taken at new diagnosis, from a patient treated with antithyroid drugs. The rearrangement joins TRBV2 to TRBJ1-5, with D hard to call. The clonotype comes from a woman aged 35 to 60 with Graves disease. The CDR3 region is CTSSDDYSNQPQHF. CDR3 bases: TGTACCAGCAGTGACGACTATAGCAATCAGCCCCAGCATTTT.